This TCR beta chain was identified during a study of T cell repertoires in cytomegalovirus infection (dated by TCRdb to the late 2010s). Background on the whole study: The HLA type of each donor mattered for the analysis, because public TCR beta signatures pointed to carriage of CMV infection along with the matching HLA type.

This clonotype was counted many times. The specificity of this receptor is unknown. No base quality information exists; no much larger clone differs at one position. The listed sequencing device is Illumina HiSeq 1500. TCRdb trimmed public reads at Q25 via fastp, called clones via MiXCR and kept in-frame beta chains. CDR3 protein sequences are deduplicated, and each keeps its most common genes and DNA. Across this sample there are some 700,000 distinct CDR3 sequences, with under 40% seen only once. 2.8% of the sample rests with the top ten. Between the V and J ends, shortened by 5 bases and 3 bases respectively, the junction contains 16 bases. The CDR3 goes from the cysteine to the phenylalanine over 15 residues. Of the read, only the CDR3 DNA is kept; its 45 bases are in frame from base 1. Taken from the germline V gene, the CDR1 and CDR2 loops are SGHTA and FQGTGA. The research as a whole found: In both this cohort and an independent roughly 400-donor cohort, the cumulative frequency of public TCR beta family members distinguished carriers of CMV infection plus the relevant HLA type. The ex vivo response was dominated by HLA-C-restricted CMV-specific TCR beta clonotypes, and the single most frequent clonotype in two of eight donors was supplied by these HLA-C-restricted clonotypes.

The TCR originated in a human donor in good health (CMV status not recorded). Some clones in this sample may be carry-over from other donors' samples. The rearrangement joined TRBV7-3 to TRBJ1-1; the D gene assignment is ambiguous. The material sequenced was PBMCs. At the DNA level, the sequence is TGTGCCAGCAGCCTTGGAGGTTTTGGGGACACTGAAGCTTTCTTT. Translated, it reads CASSLGGFGDTEAFF.